This T cell receptor beta chain was observed in a study of T cell repertoires in cytomegalovirus infection. Study as a whole: CMV infection plus the matching HLA type was flagged by public TCR beta signatures.

There are a few counts of this clonotype. Its antigen is currently unknown. Whole-study results and caveats: Clonotypes of TCR beta that were HLA-C-restricted and CMV-specific dominated the ex vivo response.

TCRdb redid the calling of the reads with MiXCR, one entry per CDR3 protein. The sample consists of 300,000 to 450,000 distinct CDR3 sequences, about a sixth of them appearing once. This sequence was found in a human donor in good health (CMV status not recorded). Some clones in this sample may be carry-over from other donors' samples. Sequences were obtained from PBMCs.

The CDR3 sequence is CASSQRGGQRNEQFF. The CDR3, as DNA: TGCGCCAGCAGCCAACGGGGGGGCCAGCGGAATGAGCAGTTCTTC. The chain employs TRBV4-1 and TRBJ2-1; TRBD2 agrees at 8 bases. Germline V lookup: CDR1 MGHRA, CDR2 YSYEKL. The V and J ends lost 2 bases and 7 bases, in that order; junction bases with no gene match: 7. The CDR3 contains 15 residues.